The T cell receptor (beta chain) under discussion was sequenced for a study of blood T cells in healthy people across ages. Overall study findings and caveats: Unsorted PBMCs prevented conclusive naive versus antigen-experienced comparison.

A second PCR of 7 to 11 cycles used a sample-barcoded 5' primer and a J-beta primer mix. The template-switch adaptor, which had 12 random nucleotides, put a tag on each cDNA molecule. A single record per CDR3 protein comes from TCRdb applying MiXCR to the 5' RACE reads. The sample holds 730,000 or so distinct CDR3 sequences, approximately 40% seen once. At least 5.5 micrograms of total RNA were extracted per sample. Trimming removed 3 bases at V and 15 bases at J, with 12 bases between. The CDR3 sequence is 11 residues long. The germline CDR1 and CDR2 sequences are MNHNS and SASEGT. With regard to this clonotype: Its antigen is undetermined.

The chain recombines TRBV6-1 with TRBJ2-1, with D perhaps matching TRBD1 or TRBD2 (5 bases each). The source of this sequence is an elderly man in good health. The specimen sequenced was blood. CDR3 nucleotides: TGTGCCAGCAGTGAGGGACCCCGGAGGTTCTTC. Translated, it gives CASSEGPRRFF.